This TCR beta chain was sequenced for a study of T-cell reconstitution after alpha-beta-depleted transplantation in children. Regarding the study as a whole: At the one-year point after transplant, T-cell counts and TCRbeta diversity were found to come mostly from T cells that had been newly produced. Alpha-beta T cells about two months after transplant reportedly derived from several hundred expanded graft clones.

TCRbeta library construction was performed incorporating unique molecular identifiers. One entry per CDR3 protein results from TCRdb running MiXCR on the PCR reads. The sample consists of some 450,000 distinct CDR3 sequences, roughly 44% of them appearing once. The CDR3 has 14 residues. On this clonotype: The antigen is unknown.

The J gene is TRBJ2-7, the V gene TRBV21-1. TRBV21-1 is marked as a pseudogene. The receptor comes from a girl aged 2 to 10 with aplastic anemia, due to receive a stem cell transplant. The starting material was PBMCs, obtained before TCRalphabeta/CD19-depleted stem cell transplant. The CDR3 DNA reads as TGTGCCAGCACCTCAAGCGGGAGGACCTACGAGCAGTACTTC. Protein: CASTSSGRTYEQYF.